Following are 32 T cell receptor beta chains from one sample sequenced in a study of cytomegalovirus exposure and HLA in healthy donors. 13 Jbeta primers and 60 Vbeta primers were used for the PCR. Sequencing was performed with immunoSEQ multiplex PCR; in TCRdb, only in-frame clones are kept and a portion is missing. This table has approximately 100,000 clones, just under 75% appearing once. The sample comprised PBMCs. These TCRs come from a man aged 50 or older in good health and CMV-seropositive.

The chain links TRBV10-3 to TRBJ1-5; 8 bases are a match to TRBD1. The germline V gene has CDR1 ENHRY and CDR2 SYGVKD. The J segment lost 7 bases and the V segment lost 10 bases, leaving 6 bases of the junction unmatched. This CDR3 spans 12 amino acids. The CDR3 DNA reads TGTGCCACTGGACAGGGTCGGCAGCCCCAGCATTTT. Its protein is CATGQGRQPQHF.

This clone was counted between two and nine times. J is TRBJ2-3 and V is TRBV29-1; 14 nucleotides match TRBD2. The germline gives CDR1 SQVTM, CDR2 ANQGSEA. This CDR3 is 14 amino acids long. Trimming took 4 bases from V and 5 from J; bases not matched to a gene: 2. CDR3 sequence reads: CSVGGTSGGDTQYF. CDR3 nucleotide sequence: TGCAGCGTTGGGGGGACTAGCGGGGGAGATACGCAGTATTTT.

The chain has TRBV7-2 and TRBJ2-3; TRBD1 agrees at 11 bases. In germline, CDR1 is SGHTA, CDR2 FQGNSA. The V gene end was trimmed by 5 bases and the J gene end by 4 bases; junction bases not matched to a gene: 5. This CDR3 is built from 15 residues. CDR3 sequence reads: CASSKRDRGADTQYF. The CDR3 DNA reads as TGTGCCAGCAGCAAACGGGACAGGGGGGCAGATACGCAGTATTTT.

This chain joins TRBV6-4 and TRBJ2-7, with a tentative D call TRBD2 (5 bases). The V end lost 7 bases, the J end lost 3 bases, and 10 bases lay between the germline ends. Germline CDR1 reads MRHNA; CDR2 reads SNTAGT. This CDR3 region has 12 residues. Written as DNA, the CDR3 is TGTGCCAGCAAGAGGGAAATCTACGAGCAGTACTTC. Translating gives CASKREIYEQYF.

The CDR3 region is CASRVARVSGELFF. CDR3 sequence (DNA): TGTGCCAGCAGGGTAGCGCGAGTATCCGGGGAGCTGTTTTTT. This chain uses TRBV6-6 with TRBJ2-2, with a possible D match to TRBD2 (5 bases). V shed 6 bases and J shed 6 bases, with 14 bases lying between them. The CDR3 extends over 14 amino acids. Germline assignment: CDR1 MNHNY and CDR2 SVGAGI (reference sequence).

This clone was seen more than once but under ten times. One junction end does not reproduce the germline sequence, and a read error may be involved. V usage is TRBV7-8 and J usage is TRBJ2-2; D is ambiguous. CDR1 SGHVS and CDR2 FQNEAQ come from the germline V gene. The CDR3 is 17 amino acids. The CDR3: CASRLDRDPSNTGELFF. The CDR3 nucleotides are TGTGCCAGCAGGTTAGACCGCGATCCCTCGAACACCGGGGAGCTGTTTTTT.

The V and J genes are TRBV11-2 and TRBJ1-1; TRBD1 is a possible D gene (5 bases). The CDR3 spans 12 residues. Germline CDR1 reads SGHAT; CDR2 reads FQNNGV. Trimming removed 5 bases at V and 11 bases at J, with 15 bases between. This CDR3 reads CASSRDGGRAFF. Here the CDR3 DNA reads TGTGCCAGCAGCCGGGACGGGGGGAGGGCTTTCTTT.

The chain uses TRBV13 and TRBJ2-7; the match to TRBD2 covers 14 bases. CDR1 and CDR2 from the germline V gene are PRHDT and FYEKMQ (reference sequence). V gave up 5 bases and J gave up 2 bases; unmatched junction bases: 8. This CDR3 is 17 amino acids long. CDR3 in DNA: TGTGCCAGCAGCACAGAGGGACTAGCGGGGGAGCCCTACGAGCAGTACTTC. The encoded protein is CASSTEGLAGEPYEQYF.

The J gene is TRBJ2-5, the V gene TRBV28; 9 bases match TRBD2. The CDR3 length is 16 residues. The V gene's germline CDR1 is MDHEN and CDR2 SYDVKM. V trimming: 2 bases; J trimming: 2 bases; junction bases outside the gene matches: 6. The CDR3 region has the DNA TGTGCCAGCAGTTTAGGGAGCGGGGGGTTACAAGAGACCCAGTACTTC. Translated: CASSLGSGGLQETQYF.

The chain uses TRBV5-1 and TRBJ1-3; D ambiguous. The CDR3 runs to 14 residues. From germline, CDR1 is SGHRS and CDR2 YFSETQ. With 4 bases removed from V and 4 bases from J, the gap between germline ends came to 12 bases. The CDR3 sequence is CASSRGAGGNTIYF. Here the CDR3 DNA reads TGCGCCAGCAGCCGGGGAGCGGGCGGAAACACCATATATTTT.

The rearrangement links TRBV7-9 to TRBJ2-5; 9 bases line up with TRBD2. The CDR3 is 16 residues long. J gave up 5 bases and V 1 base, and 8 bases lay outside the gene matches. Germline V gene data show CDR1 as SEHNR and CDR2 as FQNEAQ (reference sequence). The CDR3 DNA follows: TGTGCCAGCAGCTTAGTTGGGGCTAGCGGGGATGAGACCCAGTACTTC. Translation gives CASSLVGASGDETQYF.

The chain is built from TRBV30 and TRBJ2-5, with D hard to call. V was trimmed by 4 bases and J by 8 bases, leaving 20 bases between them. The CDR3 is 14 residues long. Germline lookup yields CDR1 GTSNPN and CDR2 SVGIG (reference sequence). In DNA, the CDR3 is TGTGCCTGGATACCGATTACAGATAAGAGAACCCAGTACTTC. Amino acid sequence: CAWIPITDKRTQYF.

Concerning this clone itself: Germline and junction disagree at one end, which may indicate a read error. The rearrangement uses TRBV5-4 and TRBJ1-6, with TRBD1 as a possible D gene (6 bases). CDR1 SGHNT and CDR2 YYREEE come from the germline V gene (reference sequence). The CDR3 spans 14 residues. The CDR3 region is CASSFSGESSPLHF. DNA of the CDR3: TGTGCTAGCAGCTTTTCAGGGGAGAGTTCACCCCTCCACTTT.

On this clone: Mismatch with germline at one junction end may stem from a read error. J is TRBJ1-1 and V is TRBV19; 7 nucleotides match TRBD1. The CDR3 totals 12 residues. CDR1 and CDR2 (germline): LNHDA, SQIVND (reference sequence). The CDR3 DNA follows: TGTGCCAGTGGTACAGGGGAGCGGGAAGCTTCCTTT. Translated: CASGTGEREASF.

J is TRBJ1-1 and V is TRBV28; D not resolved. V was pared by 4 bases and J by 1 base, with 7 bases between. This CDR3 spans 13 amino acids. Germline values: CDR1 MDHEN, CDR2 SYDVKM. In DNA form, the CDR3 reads TGTGCCAGCAGTTACTACAAGAACACTGAAGCTTTCTTT. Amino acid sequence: CASSYYKNTEAFF.

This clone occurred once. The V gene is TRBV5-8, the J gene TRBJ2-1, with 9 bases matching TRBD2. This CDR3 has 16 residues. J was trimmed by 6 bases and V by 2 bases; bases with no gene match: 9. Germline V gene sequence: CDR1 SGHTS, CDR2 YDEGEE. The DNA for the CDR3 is TGTGCCAGCAGCTTCCTAGCGGGGAGGGCGGGCAATGAGCAGTTCTTC. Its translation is CASSFLAGRAGNEQFF.

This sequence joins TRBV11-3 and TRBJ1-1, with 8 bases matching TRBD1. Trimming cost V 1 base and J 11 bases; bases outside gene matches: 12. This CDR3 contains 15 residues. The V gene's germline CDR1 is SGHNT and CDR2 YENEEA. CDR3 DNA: TGTGCCAGCAGCTTAGGGTCCGGACAGGGTAATTTGGCTTTCTTT. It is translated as CASSLGSGQGNLAFF. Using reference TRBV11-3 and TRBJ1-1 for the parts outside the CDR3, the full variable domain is EAGVVQSPRYKIIEKKQPVAFWCNPISGHNTLYWYLQNLGQGPELLIRYENEEAVDDSQLPKDRFSAERLKGVDSTLKIQPAELGDSAVYLCASSLGSGQGNLAFFGQGTRLTVV.

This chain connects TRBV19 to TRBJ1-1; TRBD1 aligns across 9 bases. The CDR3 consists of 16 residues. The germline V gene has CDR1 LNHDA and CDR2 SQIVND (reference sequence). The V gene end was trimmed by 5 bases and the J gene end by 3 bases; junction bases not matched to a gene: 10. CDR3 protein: CASSPGRRTGDTEAFF. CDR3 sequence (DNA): TGTGCCAGTAGTCCCGGAAGGAGGACAGGGGACACTGAAGCTTTCTTT. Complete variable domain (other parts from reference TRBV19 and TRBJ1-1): DGGITQSPKYLFRKEGQNVTLSCEQNLNHDAMYWYRQDPGQGLRLIYYSQIVNDFQKGDIAEGYSVSREKKESFPLTVTSAQKNPTAFYLCASSPGRRTGDTEAFFGQGTRLTVV.

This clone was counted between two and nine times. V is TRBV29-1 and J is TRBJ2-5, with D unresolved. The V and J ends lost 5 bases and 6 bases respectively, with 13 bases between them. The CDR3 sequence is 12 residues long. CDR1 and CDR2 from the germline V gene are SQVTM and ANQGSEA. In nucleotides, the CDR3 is TGCAGCGTTCCGACAAACCGAAAGACCCAGTACTTC. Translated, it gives CSVPTNRKTQYF.

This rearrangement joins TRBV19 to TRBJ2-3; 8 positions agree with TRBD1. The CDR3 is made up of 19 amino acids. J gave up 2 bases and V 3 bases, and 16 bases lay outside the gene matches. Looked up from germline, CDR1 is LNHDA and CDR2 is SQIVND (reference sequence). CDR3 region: CASSMTLMEYRGTTDTQYF. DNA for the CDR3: TGTGCCAGTAGTATGACCCTAATGGAGTACAGGGGGACCACAGATACGCAGTATTTT.

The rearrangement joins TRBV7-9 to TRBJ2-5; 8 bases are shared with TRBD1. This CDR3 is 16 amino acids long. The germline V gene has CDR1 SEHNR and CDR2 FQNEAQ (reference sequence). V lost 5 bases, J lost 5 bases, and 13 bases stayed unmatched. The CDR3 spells CASSADQGAWTETQYF. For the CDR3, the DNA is TGTGCCAGCAGCGCCGACCAGGGGGCGTGGACGGAGACCCAGTACTTC.

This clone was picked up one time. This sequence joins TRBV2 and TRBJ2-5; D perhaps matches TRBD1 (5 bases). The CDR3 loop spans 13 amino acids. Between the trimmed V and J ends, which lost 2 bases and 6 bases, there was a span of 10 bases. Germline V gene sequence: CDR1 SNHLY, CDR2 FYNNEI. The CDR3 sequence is CASSETGTKTQYF. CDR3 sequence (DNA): TGTGCCAGCAGTGAAACAGGCACGAAGACCCAGTACTTC. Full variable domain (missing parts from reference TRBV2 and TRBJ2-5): EPEVTQTPSHQVTQMGQEVILRCVPISNHLYFYWYRQILGQKVEFLVSFYNNEISEKSEIFDDQFSVERPDGSNFTLKIRSTKLEDSAMYFCASSETGTKTQYFGPGTRLLVL.

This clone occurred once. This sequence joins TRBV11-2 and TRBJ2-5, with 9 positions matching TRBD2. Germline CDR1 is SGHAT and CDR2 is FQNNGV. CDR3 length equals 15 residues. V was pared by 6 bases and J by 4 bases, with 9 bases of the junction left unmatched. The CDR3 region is CASRSTELAGETQYF. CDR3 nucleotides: TGTGCCAGCAGGTCAACAGAACTAGCGGGAGAGACCCAGTACTTC. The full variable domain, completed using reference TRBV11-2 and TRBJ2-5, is EAGVAQSPRYKIIEKRQSVAFWCNPISGHATLYWYQQILGQGPKLLIQFQNNGVVDDSQLPKDRFSAERLKGVDSTLKIQPAKLEDSAVYLCASRSTELAGETQYFGPGTRLLVL.

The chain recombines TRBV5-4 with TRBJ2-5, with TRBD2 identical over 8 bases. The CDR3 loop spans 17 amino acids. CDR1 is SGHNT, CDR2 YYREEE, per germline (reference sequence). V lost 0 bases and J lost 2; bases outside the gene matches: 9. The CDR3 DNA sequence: TGTGCCAGCAGCTTGGGAGGCGGCGGGGGGATTCAAGAGACCCAGTACTTC. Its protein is CASSLGGGGGIQETQYF. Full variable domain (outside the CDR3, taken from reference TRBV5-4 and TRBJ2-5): ETGVTQSPTHLIKTRGQQVTLRCSSQSGHNTVSWYQQALGQGPQFIFQYYREEENGRGNFPPRFSGLQFPNYSSELNVNALELDDSALYLCASSLGGGGGIQETQYFGPGTRLLVL.

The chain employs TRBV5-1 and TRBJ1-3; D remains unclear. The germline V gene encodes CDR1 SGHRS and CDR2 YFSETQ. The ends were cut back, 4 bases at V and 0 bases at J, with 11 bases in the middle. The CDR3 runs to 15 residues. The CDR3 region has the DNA TGCGCCAGCAGCGCGGCGACGGGCTCTGGAAACACCATATATTTT. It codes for CASSAATGSGNTIYF.

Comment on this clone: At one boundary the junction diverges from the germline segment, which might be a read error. The CDR3 DNA reads as TGTGCCAGCAGAGGGGCTTTCAAAAACAGTCAGTACTTC. Protein product: CASRGAFKNSQYF. The rearrangement joins TRBV2 to TRBJ2-4; maybe TRBD1 (5 bases). Per the germline V gene, CDR1 is SNHLY and CDR2 is FYNNEI. The CDR3 loop spans 13 amino acids.

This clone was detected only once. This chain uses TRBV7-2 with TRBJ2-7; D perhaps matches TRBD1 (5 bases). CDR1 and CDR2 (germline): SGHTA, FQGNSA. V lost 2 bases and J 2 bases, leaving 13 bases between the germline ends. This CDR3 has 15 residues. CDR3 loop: CASSLNGAGTYEQYF. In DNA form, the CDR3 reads TGTGCCAGCAGCTTAAATGGGGCAGGCACCTACGAGCAGTACTTC.

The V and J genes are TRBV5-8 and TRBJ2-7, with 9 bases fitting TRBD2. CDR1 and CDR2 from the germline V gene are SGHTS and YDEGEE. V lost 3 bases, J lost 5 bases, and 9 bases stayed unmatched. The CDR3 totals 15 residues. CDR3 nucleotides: TGTGCCAGCAGCTCCCGTAGCGGGAGTGCCGACGAGCAGTACTTC. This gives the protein CASSSRSGSADEQYF.

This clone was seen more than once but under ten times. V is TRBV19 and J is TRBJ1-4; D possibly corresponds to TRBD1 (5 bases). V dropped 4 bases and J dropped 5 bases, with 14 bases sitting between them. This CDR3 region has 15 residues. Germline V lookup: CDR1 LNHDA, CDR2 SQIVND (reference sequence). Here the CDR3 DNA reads TGTGCCAGTAGTACACCCCAGGGCCTGAATGAAAAACTGTTTTTT. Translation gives CASSTPQGLNEKLFF.

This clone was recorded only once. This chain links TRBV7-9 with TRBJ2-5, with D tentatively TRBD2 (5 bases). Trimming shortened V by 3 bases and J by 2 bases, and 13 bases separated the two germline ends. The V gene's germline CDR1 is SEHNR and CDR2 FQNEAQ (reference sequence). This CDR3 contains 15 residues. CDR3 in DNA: TGTGCCAGCAGCTTTTTCTTGAGAGGGCAAGAGACCCAGTACTTC. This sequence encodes CASSFFLRGQETQYF.

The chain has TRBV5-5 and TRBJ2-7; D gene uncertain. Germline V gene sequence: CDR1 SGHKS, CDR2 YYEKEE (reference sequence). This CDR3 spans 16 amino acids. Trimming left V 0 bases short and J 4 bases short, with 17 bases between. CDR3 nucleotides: TGTGCCAGCAGCTTGGGCTTCCAGGCTACCGTTTACGAGCAGTACTTC. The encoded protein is CASSLGFQATVYEQYF.

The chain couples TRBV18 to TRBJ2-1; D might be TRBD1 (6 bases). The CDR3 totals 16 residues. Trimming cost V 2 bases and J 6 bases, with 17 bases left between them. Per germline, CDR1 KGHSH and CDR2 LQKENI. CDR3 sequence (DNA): TGTGCCAGCTCACCAAAGGGACAACTCCGAGGCAATGAGCAGTTCTTC. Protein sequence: CASSPKGQLRGNEQFF.